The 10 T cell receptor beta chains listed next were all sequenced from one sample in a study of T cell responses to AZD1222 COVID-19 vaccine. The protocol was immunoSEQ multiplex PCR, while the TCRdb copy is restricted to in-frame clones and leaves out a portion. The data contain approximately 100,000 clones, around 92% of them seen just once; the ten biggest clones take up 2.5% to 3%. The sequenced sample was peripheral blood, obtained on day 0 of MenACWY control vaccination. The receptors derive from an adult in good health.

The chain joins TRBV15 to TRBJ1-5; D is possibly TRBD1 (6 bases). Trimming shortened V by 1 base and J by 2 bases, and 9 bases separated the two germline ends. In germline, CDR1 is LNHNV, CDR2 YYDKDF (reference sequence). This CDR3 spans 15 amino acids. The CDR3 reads CATSRVRGGNQPQHF. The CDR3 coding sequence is TGTGCCACCAGCAGAGTCAGGGGAGGCAATCAGCCCCAGCATTTT.

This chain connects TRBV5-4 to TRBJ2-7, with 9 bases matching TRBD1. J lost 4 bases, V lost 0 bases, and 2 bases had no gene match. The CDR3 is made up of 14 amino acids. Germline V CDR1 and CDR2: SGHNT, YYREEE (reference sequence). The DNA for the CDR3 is TGTGCCAGCAGCTTGGACAGGGGGCGGTACGAGCAGTACTTC. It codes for CASSLDRGRYEQYF.

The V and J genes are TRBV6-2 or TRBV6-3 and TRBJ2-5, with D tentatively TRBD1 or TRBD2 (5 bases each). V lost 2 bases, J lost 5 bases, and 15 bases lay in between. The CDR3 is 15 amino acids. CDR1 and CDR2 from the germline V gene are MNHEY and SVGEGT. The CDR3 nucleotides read TGTGCCAGCAGTTACGCCGGGACGATTTTTGAGACCCAGTACTTC. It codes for CASSYAGTIFETQYF.

The CDR3 reads CASSSAIYEQYF. DNA for the CDR3: TGTGCCAGCAGCTCGGCAATCTACGAGCAGTACTTC. This chain uses TRBV7-9 with TRBJ2-7; D call uncertain. This CDR3 spans 12 amino acids. CDR1 is SEHNR and CDR2 is FQNEAQ in the germline V gene (reference sequence). The germline V and J ends were trimmed by 4 bases and 3 bases, with 7 bases remaining between them.

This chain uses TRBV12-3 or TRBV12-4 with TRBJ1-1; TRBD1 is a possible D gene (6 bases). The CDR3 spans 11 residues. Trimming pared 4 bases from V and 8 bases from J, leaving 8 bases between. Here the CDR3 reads CASSYRDEAFF. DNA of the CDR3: TGTGCCAGCAGTTACAGGGACGAAGCTTTCTTT.

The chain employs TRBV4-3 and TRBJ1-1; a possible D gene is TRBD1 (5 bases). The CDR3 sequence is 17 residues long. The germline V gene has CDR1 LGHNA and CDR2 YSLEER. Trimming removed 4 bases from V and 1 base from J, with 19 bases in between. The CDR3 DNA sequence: TGCGCCAGCAGCCCGGAGCAGGGAGTAATTGGGAACACTGAAGCTTTCTTT. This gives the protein CASSPEQGVIGNTEAFF.

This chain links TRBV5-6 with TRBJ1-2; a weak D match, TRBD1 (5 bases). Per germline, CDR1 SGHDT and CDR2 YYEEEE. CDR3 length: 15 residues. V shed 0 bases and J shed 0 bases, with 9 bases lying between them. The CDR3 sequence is CASSLGEGPNYGYTF. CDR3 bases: TGTGCCAGCAGCTTGGGTGAGGGACCTAACTATGGCTACACCTTC.

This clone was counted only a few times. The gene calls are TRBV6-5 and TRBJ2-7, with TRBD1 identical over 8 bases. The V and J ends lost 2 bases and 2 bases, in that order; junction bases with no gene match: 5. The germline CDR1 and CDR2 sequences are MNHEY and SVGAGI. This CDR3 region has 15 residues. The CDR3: CASSYPGGSAYEQYF. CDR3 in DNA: TGTGCCAGCAGTTACCCAGGGGGCTCTGCCTACGAGCAGTACTTC.

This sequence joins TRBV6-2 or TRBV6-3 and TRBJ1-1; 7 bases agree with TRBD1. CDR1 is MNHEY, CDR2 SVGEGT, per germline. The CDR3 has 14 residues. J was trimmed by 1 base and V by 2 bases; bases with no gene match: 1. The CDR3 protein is CASSYEGANTEAFF. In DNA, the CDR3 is TGTGCCAGCAGTTACGAGGGGGCGAACACTGAAGCTTTCTTT.

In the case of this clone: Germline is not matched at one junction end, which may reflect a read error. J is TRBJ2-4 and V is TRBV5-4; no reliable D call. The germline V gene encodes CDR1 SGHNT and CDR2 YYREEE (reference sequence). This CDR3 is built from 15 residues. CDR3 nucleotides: TGTGCCAGCAGCTTGCACCCGGACCCCAAGAACATTCAGTACTTC. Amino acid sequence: CASSLHPDPKNIQYF.